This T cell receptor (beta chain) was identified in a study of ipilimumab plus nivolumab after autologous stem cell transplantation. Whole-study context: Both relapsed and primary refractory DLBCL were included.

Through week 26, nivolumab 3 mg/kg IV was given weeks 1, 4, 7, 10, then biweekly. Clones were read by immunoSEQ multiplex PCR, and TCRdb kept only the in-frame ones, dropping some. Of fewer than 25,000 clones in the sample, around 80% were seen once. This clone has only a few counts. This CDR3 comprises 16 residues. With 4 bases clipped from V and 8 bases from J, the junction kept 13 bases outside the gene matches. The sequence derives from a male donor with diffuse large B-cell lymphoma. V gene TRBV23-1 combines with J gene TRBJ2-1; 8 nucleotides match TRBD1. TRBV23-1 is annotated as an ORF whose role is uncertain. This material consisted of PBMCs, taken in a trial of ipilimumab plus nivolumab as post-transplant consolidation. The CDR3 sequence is CASSLPKKDREDEQFF. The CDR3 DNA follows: TGCGCCAGCAGTCTTCCAAAGAAGGACAGGGAGGATGAGCAGTTCTTC.